This T cell receptor (beta chain) comes out of a study of cytomegalovirus exposure and HLA in healthy donors. Findings and limits, study-wide: Sequencing had likely introduced a cluster of highly shared sequence variants as an artifact.

In regard to this clone: The antigen is undetermined.

Germline CDR1 and CDR2: SGDLS and YYNGEE. The length of the CDR3 is 13 residues. V lost 0 bases and J 9 bases, leaving 10 bases between the germline ends. Primers: 60 Vbeta forward and 13 Jbeta reverse. Repertoires were generated with immunoSEQ multiplex PCR, while TCRdb's copy carries only in-frame clones and drops some. The sample includes 180,000 or so clones, about 62% of them seen just once. The source material was PBMCs. The origin of this receptor is a man in his forties in good health and CMV-seronegative. The chain links TRBV9 to TRBJ1-5; a weak D match, TRBD1 (5 bases). CDR3 coding DNA: TGTGCCAGCAGCGTAGTAAGCGGGGGGCCCCAGCATTTT. Translated, it gives CASSVVSGGPQHF.